This section outlines one TCR beta chain sequence together with its context. Its antigen is unknown. Per-base quality was not reported, and no clone a single base away is much larger than it. The source of the sample is a study of blood T cell repertoires in COVID-19 (dated by TCRdb to 2018 to 2021). About the full investigation: Samples covering the acute and convalescent phases of COVID-19 were provided by collaborators in the United States, Italy and Spain. The material from the prospective study consisted of cDNA or gDNA derived from T cells, B-cell-depleted T cells, or PBMCs. Deeply sampled blood TCRbeta repertoires from subjects exposed to, actively infected with, or recovered from COVID-19 were included in the dataset. The repertoires were released in a freely available public database intended as a resource for research on the immune response to SARS-CoV-2. The samples were drawn from the first 160 participants of the ongoing ImmuneRACE study and from some 1,300 subjects provided by 6 global collaborators. The sample metadata nearly always contained a de-identified subject ID, COVID-19 status, age in years and sex. Where available, HLA class I and class II types were obtained from metadata supplied by the sample provider rather than from assay-based typing.

Spanning cysteine to phenylalanine, the CDR3 consists of 15 amino acids. The only DNA kept is the CDR3, 45 bases in frame from the first base. CDR1 and CDR2 (MDHEN, SYDVKM) derive from the germline V gene. V is cut back by 6 bases and J by 0 bases, with 2 bases in the junction unmatched. TCRbeta CDR3 regions were amplified from genomic DNA using the immunoSEQ Assay, a bias-controlled multiplex PCR. In the source study's methods: The number of nucleated cells in each sample was estimated from the amplification of reference gene primers within the assay. Sequence reads were collapsed and filtered to measure the absolute abundance of every unique TCRbeta CDR3 rearrangement. For each sample, productive Simpson clonality was calculated as the square root of Simpson's diversity index over productive rearrangements. TCRdb's version of the immuneACCESS table is confined to in-frame rearrangements and falls short of the full clone set. An unresolved V gene accounts for under half of the shortfall where checked; the remainder is of unknown origin. V, J and clone size were drawn from that table, and D and trimming were deduced from the DNA. Present in this sample are about 49,000 clones, around 87% of which were seen just once. The ten largest clonotypes hold 2.1% of the sample.

One collaborating source in Seattle enrolled patients while the patients were actively infected and followed the patients over time throughout the course of disease. Each collaborating institution followed its own protocols to collect whole blood in K2EDTA tubes. For TCRbeta analysis, collaborator samples were shipped as frozen whole blood, as isolated PBMCs, or as DNA extracted from either sample type. Overall study results and their limits: Clinical and demographic metadata were provided uncurated, with the amount varying by source and participant.

The V and J segments used are TRBV28 and TRBJ2-2; TRBD2 fits 9 bases in the junction. The receptor was isolated from an elderly woman with COVID-19, enrolled during active disease. The sample taken for sequencing was peripheral blood. The DNA sequence reads TGTGCCAGCAGATCTAGCGGGACGAACACCGGGGAGCTGTTTTTT. Its protein product is CASRSSGTNTGELFF.